This T cell receptor (beta chain) was obtained from a study of patients and donors after allogeneic stem cell transplantation. TCRdb recomputed calls from the RT-PCR reads with MiXCR, one row per CDR3 protein. The data hold a few hundred thousand distinct CDR3 sequences, with over 30% observed a single time. The CDR3 has 14 amino acids. From germline, CDR1 is MDHEN and CDR2 SYDVKM. The ends were cut back, 7 bases at V and 3 bases at J, with 13 bases in the middle. This TCR was recovered from a human donor who was either an allogeneic HSCT recipient or a stem cell or donor lymphocyte infusion donor (not recorded which). It is not recorded whose cells these are; they may come from a transplant donor. Sequences were obtained from blood, either unsorted or a sorted T cell fraction (not recorded which). The V call is TRBV28, the J call TRBJ1-5; maybe TRBD1 (5 bases). CDR3 coding DNA: TGTGCCAGCAAAGGGACGGTAATCAATCAGCCCCAGCATTTT. Translation gives CASKGTVINQPQHF.